This T cell receptor beta chain derives from a study of blood T cell repertoires in COVID-19. At the level of the study: Acute and convalescent COVID-19 specimens originated in the United States, Italy and Spain.

The cohort comprised adults aged about 18 to 100 years residing in 20 to 25 US areas. Assay used: immunoSEQ multiplex PCR; TCRdb lists only in-frame clones, some missing. The sample lists 300,000 to 350,000 clones, roughly 87% seen once, with 8% to 9% in the top ten. The sequence derives from a woman aged 18-29 years who had recovered from COVID-19. The sample comprised PBMCs or T cells enriched from blood (not recorded which).

For the CDR3, the DNA is TGCGCCAGCAGCCAAGAAAGGGGGGGAAACTATGGCTACACCTTC. This gives the protein CASSQERGGNYGYTF. The V and J genes are TRBV4-3 and TRBJ1-2; tentatively, D is TRBD1 (6 bases). Trimming removed 0 bases from V and 2 bases from J, with 10 bases in between. Germline CDR1 reads LGHNA; CDR2 reads YSLEER. The length of the CDR3 is 15 residues.